This entry lists 12 T cell receptor beta chains sequenced from one sample in a study of shared clonotypes between healthy human individuals. Profiling relied on immunoSEQ multiplex PCR, and the TCRdb table lists in-frame clones only, not all of them. The sample has 2 million to 2.5 million clones, around 92% seen once. The sample comprised naive CD4+ T cells from PBMCs. Noted subset: CD45RA+ positively selected. All receptors come from a man aged 18 to 29 in good health. Some clones in this sample may be carry-over from other donors' samples.

This sequence joins TRBV15 and TRBJ2-5; D is uncertain. The germline gives CDR1 LNHNV, CDR2 YYDKDF (reference sequence). The germline V and J ends were trimmed by 1 base and 4 bases, with 13 bases remaining between them. This CDR3 region has 15 residues. The CDR3 sequence: CATSRGNSKPETQYF. As DNA, the CDR3 is TGTGCCACCAGCAGAGGGAACTCGAAACCAGAGACCCAGTACTTC.

The chain employs TRBV4-1 and TRBJ1-2; no definite D call. The germline gives CDR1 MGHRA, CDR2 YSYEKL. V lost 4 bases and J 4 bases, leaving 13 bases between the germline ends. The CDR3 contains 14 residues. The CDR3 loop is CASSPIGPLYGYTF. CDR3 in DNA: TGCGCCAGCAGCCCCATCGGGCCACTCTATGGCTACACCTTC.

The chain recombines TRBV5-4 with TRBJ2-3, with TRBD2 matching over 12 bases. The CDR3 covers 16 residues. In germline, CDR1 is SGHNT, CDR2 YYREEE (reference sequence). The V and J ends lost 4 bases and 5 bases, in that order; junction bases with no gene match: 8. CDR3 sequence: CASSLGLAGFIDTQYF. The DNA of the CDR3 is TGTGCCAGCAGCCTAGGACTAGCGGGATTTATAGATACGCAGTATTTT. The variable domain in full, completed from reference TRBV5-4 and TRBJ2-3, reads ETGVTQSPTHLIKTRGQQVTLRCSSQSGHNTVSWYQQALGQGPQFIFQYYREEENGRGNFPPRFSGLQFPNYSSELNVNALELDDSALYLCASSLGLAGFIDTQYFGPGTRLTVL.

The V call is TRBV11-3, the J call TRBJ2-1; TRBD2 matches 12 bases. Germline V gene data show CDR1 as SGHNT and CDR2 as YENEEA. The length of the CDR3 is 18 residues. V lost 1 base and J lost 7; bases outside the gene matches: 11. The DNA for the CDR3 is TGTGCCAGCAGCTTAGTTTCTAGCGGGAGGGCCTCCCAGAATGAGCAGTTCTTC. The encoded protein is CASSLVSSGRASQNEQFF.

In the case of this clone: The sample carries other DNA sequences with the same CDR3. This chain uses TRBV7-3 with TRBJ1-1; no clear D gene. Germline CDR1 reads SGHTA; CDR2 reads FQGTGA. The CDR3 spans 13 residues. V was shortened by 5 bases and J by 0 bases, with 7 bases between the two germline ends. The CDR3 sequence is CASSRTVNTEAFF. The CDR3 DNA follows: TGTGCCAGCAGCAGAACGGTGAACACTGAAGCTTTCTTT.

About this clone: This same CDR3 is encoded by further DNA sequences in the sample. The chain uses TRBV7-3 and TRBJ2-1, with D perhaps TRBD2 (5 bases). Germline CDR1 and CDR2: SGHTA and FQGTGA. This CDR3 comprises 15 residues. Between the trimmed V and J ends, which lost 5 bases and 0 bases, there was a span of 11 bases. CDR3 sequence: CASSLEGSSYNEQFF. CDR3 coding DNA: TGTGCCAGCAGCCTTGAGGGCAGCTCCTACAATGAGCAGTTCTTC.

V and J are TRBV5-4 and TRBJ1-2, with D perhaps TRBD1 (6 bases). The V and J ends lost 1 base and 6 bases respectively, with 13 bases between them. The CDR3 has 14 amino acids. Germline-derived CDR1 and CDR2 are SGHNT and YYREEE (reference sequence). CDR3 in DNA: TGTGCCAGCAGCTTGACCCAGGGGAGGGATGGCTACACCTTC. Its translation is CASSLTQGRDGYTF.

The V and J genes are TRBV19 and TRBJ2-3; D gene ambiguous. This CDR3 contains 12 residues. Germline V gene sequence: CDR1 LNHDA, CDR2 SQIVND (reference sequence). V was pared by 7 bases and J by 1 base, with 6 bases between. CDR3 nucleotide sequence: TGTGCCAGTAACAGAGGCACAGATACGCAGTATTTT. It codes for CASNRGTDTQYF.

The V call is TRBV28, the J call TRBJ1-5; D unclear. CDR1 and CDR2 (germline): MDHEN, SYDVKM. The CDR3 sequence is 16 residues long. With 3 bases removed from V and 1 base from J, the gap between germline ends came to 13 bases. The CDR3 sequence: CASSFWREPSNQPQHF. The CDR3 DNA is TGTGCCAGCAGTTTCTGGCGGGAGCCGAGCAATCAGCCCCAGCATTTT.

This chain uses TRBV2 with TRBJ2-1; D gene unclear. Germline assignment: CDR1 SNHLY and CDR2 FYNNEI. The CDR3 consists of 12 residues. Trimming took 5 bases from V and 3 from J, leaving 5 bases between them. In DNA form, the CDR3 reads TGTGCCAGCAGTCCAGGCTACAATGAGCAGTTCTTC. It specifies CASSPGYNEQFF.

CDR3 nucleotides: TGTGCCTGGAGTACCGGGACTACTCCGACCTACGAGCAGTACTTC. Its protein is CAWSTGTTPTYEQYF. V and J are TRBV30 and TRBJ2-7; 7 bases agree with TRBD2. This CDR3 contains 15 residues. V shed 2 bases and J 2 bases; nucleotides not matched to a gene: 9. Germline assignment: CDR1 GTSNPN and CDR2 SVGIG (reference sequence).

This sequence joins TRBV7-9 and TRBJ2-5; 8 bases align to TRBD2. The DNA end is a closer match to TRBJ2-7, so the J assignment may be wrong. The length of the CDR3 is 16 residues. Germline CDR1 and CDR2: SEHNR and FQNEAQ (reference sequence). The CDR3 DNA follows: TGTGCCAGCAGCCCGCGCTTTGCAGCGGGAGCCTACGAGCAGTACTTC. Translating gives CASSPRFAAGAYEQYF.